Listed here are 16 T cell receptor beta chains from one sample, sequenced in a study of cytomegalovirus exposure and HLA in healthy donors. PCR employed 60 Vbeta and 13 Jbeta primers. Data came from immunoSEQ multiplex PCR; TCRdb stores just in-frame clones and leaves some out. The sample includes approximately 77,000 clones, about 71% of them seen just once. Sequences were obtained from PBMCs. The receptor set was obtained from a woman aged 40 to 50 in good health and CMV-seronegative.

This clone showed up just a few times. The J gene is TRBJ1-2, the V gene TRBV19, with 9 bases that match TRBD1. Germline assignment: CDR1 LNHDA and CDR2 SQIVND (reference sequence). The CDR3 sequence is 13 residues long. Trimming cost V 4 bases and J 8 bases; bases outside gene matches: 5. CDR3 sequence (DNA): TGTGCCAGTAGTACGGACAGGGGAAAGGGCTACACCTTC. Its protein product is CASSTDRGKGYTF.

This chain joins TRBV11-2 and TRBJ2-3, with 10 nucleotides matching TRBD1. The trim removed 1 base at V and 1 base at J, leaving 2 bases unmatched. Germline CDR1 is SGHAT and CDR2 is FQNNGV. The CDR3 length is 16 residues. The CDR3 DNA follows: TGTGCCAGCAGCTTAGTGGGGACAGGGGGCACAGATACGCAGTATTTT. Protein sequence: CASSLVGTGGTDTQYF.

The chain uses TRBV7-2 and TRBJ1-2, with a possible D match to TRBD1 (5 bases). Germline CDR1 is SGHTA and CDR2 is FQGNSA. V was shortened by 2 bases and J by 5 bases, with 9 bases between the two germline ends. This CDR3 is 13 amino acids long. The CDR3 sequence: CASSLQGQYGYTF. The CDR3 nucleotides are TGTGCCAGCAGCTTACAGGGCCAGTATGGCTACACCTTC.

The chain is built from TRBV11-1 and TRBJ2-1, with D possibly matching TRBD1 (5 bases). Trimming pared 7 bases from V and 4 bases from J, leaving 17 bases between. Germline CDR1 reads SGHAT; CDR2 reads FQDESV (reference sequence). The CDR3 loop spans 15 amino acids. CDR3 nucleotides: TGTGCCAGCAATGGTAACGCCCCAGGGTACAATGAGCAGTTCTTC. It is translated as CASNGNAPGYNEQFF.

The chain links TRBV23-1 to TRBJ2-7, with D maybe TRBD2 (6 bases). TRBV23-1 is flagged as an ORF with uncertain function. The CDR3 loop spans 15 amino acids. V was cut by 6 bases and J by 2 bases, with 17 bases left in between. The CDR3 loop is CASRRGRDVTYEQYF. CDR3 DNA sequence: TGCGCCAGCAGGCGGGGCAGGGACGTAACCTACGAGCAGTACTTC.

To note about this clone: The junction departs from germline at one end; a sequencing error may be responsible. V and J are TRBV7-7 and TRBJ2-5; 9 nucleotides match TRBD2. Germline values: CDR1 SSHAT, CDR2 FNYEAQ (reference sequence). This CDR3 has 16 amino acids. In DNA form, the CDR3 reads TGTGCTAGCAGCTTAGATGGTCGGCGGGGGGGGGAGACCCAGTACTTC. This codes for CASSLDGRRGGETQYF.

The chain uses TRBV18 and TRBJ2-2; possible D gene TRBD1, 5 bases. V was trimmed by 4 bases and J by 4 bases, leaving 22 bases between them. The germline CDR1 and CDR2 sequences are KGHSH and LQKENI. This CDR3 has 18 residues. The CDR3, as DNA: TGTGCCAGCTCACTAAAGGACACAAGGACAATTAGCACCGGGGAGCTGTTTTTT. It translates to CASSLKDTRTISTGELFF.

The chain links TRBV4-3 to TRBJ2-1; 9 nucleotides line up with TRBD2. Germline CDR1 reads LGHNA; CDR2 reads YSLEER. The CDR3 contains 16 residues. Trimming removed 3 bases from V and 8 bases from J; junction bases left unmatched: 11. The CDR3 loop is CASSQIEAGGLDEQFF. The CDR3 nucleotides read TGCGCCAGCAGCCAGATCGAAGCGGGAGGCCTGGATGAGCAGTTCTTC.

The V call is TRBV5-1, the J call TRBJ1-5; 9 bases map to TRBD1. In germline, CDR1 is SGHRS, CDR2 YFSETQ. V was clipped by 4 bases and J by 4 bases; unmatched bases: 6. The CDR3 totals 15 residues. The CDR3 sequence: CASSVTGGGNQPQHF. As DNA, the CDR3 is TGCGCCAGCAGCGTTACAGGGGGCGGGAATCAGCCCCAGCATTTT.

The chain employs TRBV14 and TRBJ2-5, with a tentative D call TRBD1 (8 bases). Germline CDR1 and CDR2: SGHDN and FVKESK. This CDR3 is 16 amino acids long. Trimming took off 3 bases at V and 2 bases at J, with 16 bases between the two ends. The CDR3 bases are TGTGCCAGCAGCCATACAGGGGGGGCGACTCAAGAGACCCAGTACTTC. This codes for CASSHTGGATQETQYF.

A remark on this clone: Other DNA sequences within the sample encode an identical CDR3. The V gene is TRBV5-4, the J gene TRBJ2-2, with 12 bases fitting TRBD1. The CDR3 is 17 amino acids. Germline CDR1 is SGHNT and CDR2 is YYREEE (reference sequence). V lost 7 bases to trimming and J lost 5 bases; unmatched junction nucleotides: 12. CDR3 bases: TGTGCCAGCTCTCCCGGGACAGGGGGCGTAAGAACCGGGGAGCTGTTTTTT. Its translation is CASSPGTGGVRTGELFF.

This clone has a single count. V is TRBV6-5 and J is TRBJ1-2; TRBD1 matches 9 bases. CDR3 length: 14 amino acids. With 4 bases clipped from V and 7 bases from J, the junction kept 7 bases outside the gene matches. Germline CDR1 and CDR2: MNHEY and SVGAGI. The CDR3 coding sequence is TGTGCCAGCAGTTCCACAGGGGGCGTAAGTGGCTACACCTTC. Encoded protein: CASSSTGGVSGYTF.

This chain connects TRBV29-1 to TRBJ1-2; the D is unclear. The CDR3 runs 13 residues. V lost 7 bases and J 3 bases, leaving 15 bases between the germline ends. Germline V gene sequence: CDR1 SQVTM, CDR2 ANQGSEA. CDR3 loop: CSAATRGDYGYTF. CDR3 DNA: TGCAGCGCCGCGACCCGGGGTGACTATGGCTACACCTTC.

This chain joins TRBV7-9 and TRBJ2-3; 7 bases map to TRBD2. V lost 8 bases to trimming and J lost 0 bases; unmatched junction nucleotides: 11. CDR1 is SEHNR, CDR2 FQNEAQ, per germline (reference sequence). The CDR3 has 16 residues. DNA of the CDR3: TGTGCCAGCTCCATAACTTGGGGGGGAAGCACAGATACGCAGTATTTT. Translation gives CASSITWGGSTDTQYF.

The chain has TRBV10-3 and TRBJ2-7; D might be TRBD2 (5 bases). The CDR3 is 19 residues long. Looked up from germline, CDR1 is ENHRY and CDR2 is SYGVKD. V was clipped by 0 bases and J by 1 base, with 22 bases between them. CDR3: CAISESTGLGLGSSYEQYF. CDR3 DNA sequence: TGTGCCATCAGTGAGTCTACTGGTTTGGGTTTGGGGAGTTCCTACGAGCAGTACTTC.

The DNA for the CDR3 is TGTGCCAGCAGTGAGGCGACAGGGAACTATGGCTACACCTTC. Residues: CASSEATGNYGYTF. V usage is TRBV2 and J usage is TRBJ1-2; 7 nucleotides agree with TRBD1. The J segment lost 2 bases and the V segment lost 3 bases, leaving 3 bases of the junction unmatched. Germline CDR1 reads SNHLY; CDR2 reads FYNNEI. The CDR3 runs to 14 residues.